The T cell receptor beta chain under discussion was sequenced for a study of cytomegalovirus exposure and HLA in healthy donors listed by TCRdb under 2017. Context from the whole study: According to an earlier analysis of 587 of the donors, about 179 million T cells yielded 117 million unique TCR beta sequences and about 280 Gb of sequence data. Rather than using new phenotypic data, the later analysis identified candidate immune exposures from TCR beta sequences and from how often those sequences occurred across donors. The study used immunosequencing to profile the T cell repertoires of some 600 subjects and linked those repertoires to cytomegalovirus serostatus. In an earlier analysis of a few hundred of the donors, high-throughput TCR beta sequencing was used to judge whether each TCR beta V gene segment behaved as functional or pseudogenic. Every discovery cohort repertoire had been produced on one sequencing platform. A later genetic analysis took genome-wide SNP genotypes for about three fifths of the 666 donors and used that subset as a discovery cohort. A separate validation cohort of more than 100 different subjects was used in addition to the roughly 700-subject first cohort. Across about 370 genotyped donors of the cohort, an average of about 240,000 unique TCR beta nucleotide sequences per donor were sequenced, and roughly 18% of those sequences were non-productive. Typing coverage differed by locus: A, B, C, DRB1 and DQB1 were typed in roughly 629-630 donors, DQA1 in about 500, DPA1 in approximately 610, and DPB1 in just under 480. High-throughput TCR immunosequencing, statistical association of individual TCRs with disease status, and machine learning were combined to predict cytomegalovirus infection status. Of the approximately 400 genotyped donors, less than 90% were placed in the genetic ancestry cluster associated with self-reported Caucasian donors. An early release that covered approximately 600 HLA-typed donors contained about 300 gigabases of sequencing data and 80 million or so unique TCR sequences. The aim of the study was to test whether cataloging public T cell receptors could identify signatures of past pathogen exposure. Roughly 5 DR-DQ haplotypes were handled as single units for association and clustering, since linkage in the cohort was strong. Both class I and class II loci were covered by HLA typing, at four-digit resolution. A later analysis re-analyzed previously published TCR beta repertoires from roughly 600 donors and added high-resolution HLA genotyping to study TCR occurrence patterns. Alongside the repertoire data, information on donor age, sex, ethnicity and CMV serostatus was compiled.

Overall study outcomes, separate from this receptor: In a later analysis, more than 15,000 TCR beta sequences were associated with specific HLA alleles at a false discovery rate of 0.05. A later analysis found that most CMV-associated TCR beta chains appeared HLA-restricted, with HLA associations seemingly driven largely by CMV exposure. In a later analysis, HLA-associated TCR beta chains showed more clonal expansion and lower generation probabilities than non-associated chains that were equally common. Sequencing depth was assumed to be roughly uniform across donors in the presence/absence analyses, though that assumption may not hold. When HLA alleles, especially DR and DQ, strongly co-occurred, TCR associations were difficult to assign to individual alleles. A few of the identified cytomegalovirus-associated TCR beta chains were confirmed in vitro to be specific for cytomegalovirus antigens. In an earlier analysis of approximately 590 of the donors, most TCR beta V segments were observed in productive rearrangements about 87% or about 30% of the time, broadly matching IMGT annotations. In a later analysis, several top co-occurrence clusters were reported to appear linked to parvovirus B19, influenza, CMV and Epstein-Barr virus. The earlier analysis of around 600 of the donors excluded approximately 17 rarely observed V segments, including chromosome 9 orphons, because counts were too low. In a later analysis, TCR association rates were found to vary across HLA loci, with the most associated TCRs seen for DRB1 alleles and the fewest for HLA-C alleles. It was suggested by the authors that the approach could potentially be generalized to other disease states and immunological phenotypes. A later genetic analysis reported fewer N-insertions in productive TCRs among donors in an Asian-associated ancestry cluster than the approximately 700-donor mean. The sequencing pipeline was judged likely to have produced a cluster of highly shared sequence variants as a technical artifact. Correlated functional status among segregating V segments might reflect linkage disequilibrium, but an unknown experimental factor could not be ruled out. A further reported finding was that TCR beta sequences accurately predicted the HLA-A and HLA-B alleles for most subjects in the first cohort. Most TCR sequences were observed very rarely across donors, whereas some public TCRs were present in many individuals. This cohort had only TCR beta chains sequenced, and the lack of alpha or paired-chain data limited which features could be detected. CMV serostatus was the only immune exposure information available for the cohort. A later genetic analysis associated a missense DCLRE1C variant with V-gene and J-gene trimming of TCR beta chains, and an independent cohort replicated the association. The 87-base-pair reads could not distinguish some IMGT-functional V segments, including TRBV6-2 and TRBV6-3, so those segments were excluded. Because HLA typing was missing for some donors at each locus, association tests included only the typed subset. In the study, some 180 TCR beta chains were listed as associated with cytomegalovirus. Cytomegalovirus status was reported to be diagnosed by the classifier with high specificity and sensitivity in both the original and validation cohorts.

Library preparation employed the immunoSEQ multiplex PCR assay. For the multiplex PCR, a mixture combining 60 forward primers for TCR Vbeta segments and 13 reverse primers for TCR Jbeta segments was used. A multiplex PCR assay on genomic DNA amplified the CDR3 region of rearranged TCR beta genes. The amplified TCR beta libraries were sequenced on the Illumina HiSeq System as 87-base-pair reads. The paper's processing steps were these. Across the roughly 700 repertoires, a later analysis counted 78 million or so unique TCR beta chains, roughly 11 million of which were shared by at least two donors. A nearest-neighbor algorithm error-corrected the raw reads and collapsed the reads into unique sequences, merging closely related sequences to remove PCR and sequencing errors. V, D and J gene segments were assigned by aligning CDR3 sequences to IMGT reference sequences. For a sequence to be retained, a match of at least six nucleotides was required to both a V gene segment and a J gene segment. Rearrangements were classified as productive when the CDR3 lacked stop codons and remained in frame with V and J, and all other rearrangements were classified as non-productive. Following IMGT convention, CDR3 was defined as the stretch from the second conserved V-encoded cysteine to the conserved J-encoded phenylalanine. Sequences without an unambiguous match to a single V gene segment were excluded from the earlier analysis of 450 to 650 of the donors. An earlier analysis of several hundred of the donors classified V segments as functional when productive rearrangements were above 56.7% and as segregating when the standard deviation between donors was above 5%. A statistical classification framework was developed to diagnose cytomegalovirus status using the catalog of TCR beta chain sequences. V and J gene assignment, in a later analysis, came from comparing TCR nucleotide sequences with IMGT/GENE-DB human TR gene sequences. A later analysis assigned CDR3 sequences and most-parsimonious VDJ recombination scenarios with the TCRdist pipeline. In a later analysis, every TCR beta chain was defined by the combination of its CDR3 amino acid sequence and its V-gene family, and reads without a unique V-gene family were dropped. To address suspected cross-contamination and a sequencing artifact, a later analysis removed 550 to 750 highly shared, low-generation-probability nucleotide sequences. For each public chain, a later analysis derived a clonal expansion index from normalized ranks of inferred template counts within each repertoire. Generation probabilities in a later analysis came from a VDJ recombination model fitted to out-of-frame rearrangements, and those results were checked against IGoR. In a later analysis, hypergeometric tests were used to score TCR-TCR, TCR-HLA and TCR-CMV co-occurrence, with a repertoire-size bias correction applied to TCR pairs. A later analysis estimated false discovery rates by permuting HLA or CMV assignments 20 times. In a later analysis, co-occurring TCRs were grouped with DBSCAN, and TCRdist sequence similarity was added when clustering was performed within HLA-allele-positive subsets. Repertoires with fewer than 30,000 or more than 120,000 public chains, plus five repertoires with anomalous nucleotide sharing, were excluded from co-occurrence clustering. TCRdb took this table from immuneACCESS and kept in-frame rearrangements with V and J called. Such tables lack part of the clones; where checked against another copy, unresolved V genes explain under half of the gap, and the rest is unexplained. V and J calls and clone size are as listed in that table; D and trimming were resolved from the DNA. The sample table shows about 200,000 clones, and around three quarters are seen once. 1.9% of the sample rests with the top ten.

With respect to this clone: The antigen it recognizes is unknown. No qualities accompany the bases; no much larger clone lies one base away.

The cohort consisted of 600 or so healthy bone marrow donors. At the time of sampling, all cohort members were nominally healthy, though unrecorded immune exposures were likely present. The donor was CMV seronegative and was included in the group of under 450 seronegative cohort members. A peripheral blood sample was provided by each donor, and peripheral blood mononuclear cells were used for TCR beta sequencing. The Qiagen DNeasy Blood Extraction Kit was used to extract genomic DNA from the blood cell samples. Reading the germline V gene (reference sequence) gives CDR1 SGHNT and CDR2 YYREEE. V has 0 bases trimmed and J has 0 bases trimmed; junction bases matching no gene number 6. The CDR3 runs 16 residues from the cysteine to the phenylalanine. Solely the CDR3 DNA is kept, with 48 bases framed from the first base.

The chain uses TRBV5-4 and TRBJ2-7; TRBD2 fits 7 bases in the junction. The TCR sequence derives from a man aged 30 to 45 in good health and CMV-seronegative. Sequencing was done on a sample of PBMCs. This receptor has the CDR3 CASSLAGGQGSYEQYF. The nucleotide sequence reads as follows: TGTGCCAGCAGCTTGGCGGGAGGCCAAGGCTCCTACGAGCAGTACTTC.